This entry lists 5 T cell receptor beta chains sequenced from one sample in a study of blood T cell repertoires in COVID-19. Sequencing was performed with immunoSEQ multiplex PCR; in TCRdb, only in-frame clones are kept and a portion is missing. The table records about 230,000 clones, approximately 85% of them present only once. The sample comprised peripheral blood. The receptors were gathered from a man aged 40-49 years with acute or convalescent COVID-19.

CDR3 in amino acids: CASRLTPAGEKLFF. CDR3 bases: TGTGCCAGCAGACTAACCCCCGCGGGAGAAAAACTGTTTTTT. This chain joins TRBV2 and TRBJ1-4, with D unclear. The CDR3 covers 14 residues. Trimming cost V 6 bases and J 8 bases, with 16 bases left between them. From germline, CDR1 is SNHLY and CDR2 FYNNEI.

This sequence joins TRBV2 and TRBJ2-5; no reliable D call. The CDR3 totals 14 residues. The germline V gene has CDR1 SNHLY and CDR2 FYNNEI. The ends were cut back, 0 bases at V and 0 bases at J, with 5 bases in the middle. CDR3 region: CASSEAQYQETQYF. The CDR3 region has the DNA TGTGCCAGCAGTGAAGCGCAGTACCAAGAGACCCAGTACTTC.

The chain's CDR3 is CASSLEGKRNTEAFF. The CDR3 DNA follows: TGTGCCAGCAGCTTGGAGGGGAAAAGAAACACTGAAGCTTTCTTT. V is TRBV5-6 and J is TRBJ1-1, with D maybe TRBD1 (5 bases). This CDR3 has 15 residues. Germline CDR1 and CDR2: SGHDT and YYEEEE. V was trimmed by 0 bases and J by 2 bases, leaving 11 bases between them.

The J gene is TRBJ1-2, the V gene TRBV10-3; D is uncertain. CDR3 size: 13 residues. Trimming shortened V by 6 bases and J by 6 bases, and 14 bases separated the two germline ends. The germline V gene encodes CDR1 ENHRY and CDR2 SYGVKD. CDR3 residues: CAIRSDQSNGYTF. DNA for the CDR3: TGTGCCATCAGGAGCGACCAATCGAATGGCTACACCTTC.

The chain has TRBV11-2 and TRBJ1-1; no firm D call. The V end was cut by 0 bases, the J end by 7 bases, with 15 bases between. The CDR3 is made up of 15 amino acids. From germline, CDR1 is SGHAT and CDR2 FQNNGV. The CDR3 loop is CASSLERSATYEAFF. The CDR3 nucleotides are TGTGCCAGCAGCTTAGAACGGTCAGCGACCTATGAAGCTTTCTTT.